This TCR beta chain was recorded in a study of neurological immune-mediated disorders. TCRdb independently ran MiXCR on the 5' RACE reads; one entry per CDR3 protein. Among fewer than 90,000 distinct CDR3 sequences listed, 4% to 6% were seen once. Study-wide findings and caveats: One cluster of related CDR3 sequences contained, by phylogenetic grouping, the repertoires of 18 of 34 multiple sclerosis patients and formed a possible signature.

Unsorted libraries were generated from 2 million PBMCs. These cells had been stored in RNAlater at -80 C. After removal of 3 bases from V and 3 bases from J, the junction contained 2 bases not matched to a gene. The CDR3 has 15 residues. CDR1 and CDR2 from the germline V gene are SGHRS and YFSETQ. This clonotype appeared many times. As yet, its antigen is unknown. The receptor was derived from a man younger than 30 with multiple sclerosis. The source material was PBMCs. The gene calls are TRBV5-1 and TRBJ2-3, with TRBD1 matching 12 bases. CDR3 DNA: TGCGCCAGCAGCTGGGACAGGGGGCAAACAGATACGCAGTATTTT. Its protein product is CASSWDRGQTDTQYF.